What follows are 16 T cell receptor beta chains derived from one specimen sequenced in a study of shared clonotypes between healthy human individuals. TCRdb keeps only in-frame clones here, not all; method: immunoSEQ multiplex PCR. The sample yields about 2.1 million clones, 93% seen once. As defined, naive CD8 cells were CD45RO-negative and positively selected for CCR7, with terminally differentiated effector memory CD45RA+ cells excluded. The sequenced material came from naive CD8+ T cells from PBMCs. Receptor source: a man younger than 30 in good health. Some clones in this sample may be carry-over from other donors' samples.

V gene TRBV28 combines with J gene TRBJ1-2; TRBD1 might be the D (6 bases). The CDR3 extends over 16 amino acids. The V end lost 5 bases, the J end lost 1 base, and 17 bases lay between the germline ends. In germline, CDR1 is MDHEN, CDR2 SYDVKM. The CDR3 DNA is TGTGCCAGCAGTATTTCGGGGGGCCGTTTTAACTATGGCTACACCTTC. Its protein is CASSISGGRFNYGYTF.

This clone was counted a single time. This chain connects TRBV4-2 to TRBJ2-3; TRBD2 matches 7 bases. V was pared by 4 bases and J by 6 bases, with 13 bases of the junction left unmatched. CDR1 and CDR2 from the germline V gene are LGHNA and YNFKEQ. This CDR3 has 16 residues. The chain's CDR3 is CASSRASVRESDTQYF. For the CDR3, the DNA is TGTGCCAGCAGCCGGGCAAGCGTGCGGGAGTCGGATACGCAGTATTTT.

V usage is TRBV10-3 and J usage is TRBJ2-7; D unclear. This CDR3 comprises 14 residues. Germline CDR1 is ENHRY and CDR2 is SYGVKD. Trimming pared 3 bases from V and 0 bases from J, leaving 9 bases between. As DNA, the CDR3 is TGTGCCATCAGTGACTTACAAGTCTCCTACGAGCAGTACTTC. This gives the protein CAISDLQVSYEQYF.

In its sample, this clone was seen once. The rearrangement links TRBV7-6 to TRBJ1-1; D not resolved. V lost 5 bases, J lost 3 bases, and 13 bases lay in between. The germline V gene encodes CDR1 SGHVS and CDR2 FNYEAQ. The CDR3 totals 14 residues. The CDR3 region is CASSAGSRDTEAFF. The CDR3 DNA reads TGTGCCAGCAGCGCCGGTTCTAGGGACACTGAAGCTTTCTTT.

The CDR3 nucleotides are TGTGCCAGCAGCTTAGTGGGCCCCTACTACGAGCAGTACTTC. It is translated as CASSLVGPYYEQYF. The J gene is TRBJ2-7, the V gene TRBV7-9; D is undetermined. Between the trimmed V and J ends, which lost 1 base and 3 bases, there was a span of 10 bases. The CDR3 is 14 residues long. Germline CDR1 reads SEHNR; CDR2 reads FQNEAQ (reference sequence). The whole variable domain, filled in from reference TRBV7-9 and TRBJ2-7, reads DTGVSQNPRHKITKRGQNVTFRCDPISEHNRLYWYRQTLGQGPEFLTYFQNEAQLEKSRLLSDRFSAERPKGSFSTLEIQRTEQGDSAMYLCASSLVGPYYEQYFGPGTRLTVT.

The V call is TRBV19, the J call TRBJ2-7, with D possibly TRBD2 on 5 matching bases. CDR1 is LNHDA and CDR2 is SQIVND in the germline V gene (reference sequence). This CDR3 comprises 13 residues. Trimming stripped 7 bases from V and 6 bases from J, with 16 bases between. Here the CDR3 DNA reads TGTGCCAGTACCCCAGGACGGACTGGCGAGCAGTACTTC. It codes for CASTPGRTGEQYF.

A remark on this clone: Other DNA sequences in this specimen translate into the identical CDR3. The chain uses TRBV5-4 and TRBJ1-1, with D possibly matching TRBD1 (5 bases). The CDR3 sequence is 12 residues long. The ends were cut back, 2 bases at V and 5 bases at J, with 7 bases in the middle. Looked up from germline, CDR1 is SGHNT and CDR2 is YYREEE (reference sequence). CDR3 bases: TGTGCCAGCAGCTTTGGGGGAACTGAAGCTTTCTTT. Its protein is CASSFGGTEAFF.

This chain uses TRBV7-8 with TRBJ2-1, with 8 bases that match TRBD2. J gave up 2 bases and V 0 bases, and 12 bases lay outside the gene matches. The length of the CDR3 is 19 residues. Germline-derived CDR1 and CDR2 are SGHVS and FQNEAQ. CDR3 residues: CASSLAQWIAGFPYNEQFF. The CDR3 DNA sequence: TGTGCCAGCAGCTTAGCGCAATGGATAGCGGGATTCCCCTACAATGAGCAGTTCTTC.

The CDR3 protein is CASSFLVSGNTIYF. CDR3 nucleotides: TGTGCCAGCAGTTTCCTCGTATCTGGAAACACCATATATTTT. The chain couples TRBV28 to TRBJ1-3; D is unresolved. Deletions cut 3 bases from V and 1 base from J, with 7 bases between. From germline, CDR1 is MDHEN and CDR2 SYDVKM. There are 14 residues in the CDR3.

The V call is TRBV10-3, the J call TRBJ2-1, with D unresolved. The V and J ends lost 0 bases and 7 bases respectively, with 10 bases between them. This CDR3 contains 14 residues. Germline assignment: CDR1 ENHRY and CDR2 SYGVKD. CDR3: CAISESPVSNEQFF. The CDR3 DNA sequence: TGTGCCATCAGTGAGTCCCCAGTTTCGAATGAGCAGTTCTTC.

This clone turned up a few times. The CDR3 region is CASSQAGFTEAFF. The CDR3 nucleotides read TGCGCCAGCAGCCAAGCAGGGTTCACTGAAGCTTTCTTT. V and J are TRBV4-3 and TRBJ1-1; a possible D gene is TRBD1 (5 bases). The CDR3 length is 13 residues. Germline V gives CDR1 LGHNA, CDR2 YSLEER. V was trimmed by 1 base and J by 4 bases, leaving 7 bases between them.

The V gene is TRBV11-2, the J gene TRBJ2-7, with D possibly matching TRBD2 (6 bases). This CDR3 has 13 amino acids. CDR1 and CDR2 (germline): SGHAT, FQNNGV. V was clipped by 4 bases and J by 2 bases, with 9 bases between them. CDR3 DNA: TGTGCCAGCAGCTGGGGGGTACCCTACGAGCAGTACTTC. Amino acid sequence: CASSWGVPYEQYF. Together with reference TRBV11-2 and TRBJ2-7, the CDR3 gives the full variable domain: EAGVAQSPRYKIIEKRQSVAFWCNPISGHATLYWYQQILGQGPKLLIQFQNNGVVDDSQLPKDRFSAERLKGVDSTLKIQPAKLEDSAVYLCASSWGVPYEQYFGPGTRLTVT.

The chain recombines TRBV28 with TRBJ2-3; D is possibly TRBD2 (5 bases). V shed 7 bases and J shed 6 bases, with 17 bases lying between them. The CDR3 spans 14 residues. Germline-derived CDR1 and CDR2 are MDHEN and SYDVKM. CDR3: CASTGYGFKDTQYF. CDR3 in DNA: TGTGCCAGCACGGGGTATGGGTTCAAGGATACGCAGTATTTT.

In regard to this clone: The sample contains more than one DNA sequence encoding this CDR3. This sequence joins TRBV27 and TRBJ2-6; perhaps TRBD1 as D (5 bases). The V gene's germline CDR1 is MNHEY and CDR2 SMNVEV (reference sequence). This CDR3 spans 15 amino acids. Trimming took off 2 bases at V and 2 bases at J, with 7 bases between the two ends. The DNA for the CDR3 is TGTGCCAGCAGTTTAATAGGGGCTGGGGCCAACGTCCTGACTTTC. This translates into CASSLIGAGANVLTF.

This clone showed up just once. CDR3 nucleotides: TGTGCCAGCAGTCAACTCGGCCCTTACAATGAGCAGTTCTTC. Translated: CASSQLGPYNEQFF. The chain uses TRBV28 and TRBJ2-1; no firm D call. The CDR3 has 14 amino acids. The germline V and J ends were trimmed by 5 bases and 4 bases, with 12 bases remaining between them. CDR1 is MDHEN and CDR2 is SYDVKM in the germline V gene.

V is TRBV29-1 and J is TRBJ1-1; D remains unclear. Germline V gene lookup returns CDR1 SQVTM and CDR2 ANQGSEA. V was trimmed by 6 bases and J by 4 bases, leaving 18 bases between them. CDR3 length: 14 residues. This CDR3 reads CSVPPGSLGTEAFF. As DNA, the CDR3 is TGCAGCGTACCTCCGGGATCCCTCGGCACTGAAGCTTTCTTT.